This T cell receptor (beta chain) was captured in a study of T cell changes during pregnancy in multiple sclerosis. The germline V gene has CDR1 SGDLS and CDR2 YYNGEE. V gave up 3 bases and J gave up 8 bases, with 17 bases separating them. This CDR3 has 14 residues. The repertoire was sequenced with immunoSEQ multiplex PCR; TCRdb's copy has only in-frame clones and lacks some. Among about 64,000 clones listed, 96% were seen once. The receptor was derived from a female donor with multiple sclerosis, enrolled in a pregnancy study. V and J are TRBV9 and TRBJ1-2; perhaps TRBD1 as D (6 bases). Sequencing used CD8+ T cells from peripheral blood mononuclear cells, obtained after pregnancy. CDR3 coding DNA: TGTGCCAGCAGCGCCCGAAAACTGCAGGGGGGCTACACCTTC. Translating gives CASSARKLQGGYTF.